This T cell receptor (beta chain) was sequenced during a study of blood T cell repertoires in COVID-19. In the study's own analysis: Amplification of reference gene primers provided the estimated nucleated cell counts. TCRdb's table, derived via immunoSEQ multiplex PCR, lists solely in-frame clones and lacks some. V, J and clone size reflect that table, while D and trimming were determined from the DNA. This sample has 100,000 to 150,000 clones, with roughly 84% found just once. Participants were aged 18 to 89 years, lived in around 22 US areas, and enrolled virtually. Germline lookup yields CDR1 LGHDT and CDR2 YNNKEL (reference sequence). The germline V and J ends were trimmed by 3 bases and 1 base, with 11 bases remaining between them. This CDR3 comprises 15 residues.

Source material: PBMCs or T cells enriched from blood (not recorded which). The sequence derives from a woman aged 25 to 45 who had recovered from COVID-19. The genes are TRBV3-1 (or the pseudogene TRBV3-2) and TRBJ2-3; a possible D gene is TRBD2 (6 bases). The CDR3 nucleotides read TGTGCCAGCAGCCATTTTAGCGGCCGCACAGATACGCAGTATTTT. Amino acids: CASSHFSGRTDTQYF.